This T cell receptor beta chain came from a study of cytomegalovirus exposure and HLA in healthy donors. In the study overall: HLA-typed donors contributed some 77 million unique TCRs, which were held in an early data release.

Concerning this clone: The antigen remains undetermined.

Germline-derived CDR1 and CDR2 are LNHDA and SQIVND (reference sequence). The CDR3 has 13 residues. V was cut by 3 bases and J by 8 bases, with 13 bases left in between. Study outcomes and limitations: Confirmation in vitro established that three CMV-associated chains were specific for CMV antigens.

PCR involved 60 Vbeta and 13 Jbeta primers. Authors' analysis steps: Later analysis identified tens of millions of unique TCR beta chains, about 10 million shared. Assay used: immunoSEQ multiplex PCR; TCRdb lists only in-frame clones, some missing. V, J and clone size are taken as reported in that table, and D and trimming were inferred from the DNA itself. The specimen's table records about 110,000 clones. Nominally healthy donors provided the samples, though records likely missed some immune exposures. The TCR originated in a man between 45 and 60 years old in good health and CMV-seronegative. The rearrangement uses TRBV19 and TRBJ1-1; D remains unclear. Sequenced sample: PBMCs. This CDR3 reads CASSMRAGGEAFF. The CDR3 region has the DNA TGTGCCAGTAGTATGAGAGCCGGCGGCGAAGCTTTCTTT.